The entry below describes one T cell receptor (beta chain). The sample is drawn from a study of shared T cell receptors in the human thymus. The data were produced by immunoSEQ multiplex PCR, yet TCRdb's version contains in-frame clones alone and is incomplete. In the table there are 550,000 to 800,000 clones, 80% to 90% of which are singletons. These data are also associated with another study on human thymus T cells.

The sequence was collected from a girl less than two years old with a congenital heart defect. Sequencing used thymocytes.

The CDR3 nucleotides read TGTGCCAGCAGTTACCTGGGACAGGGCCTATCACCCCTCCACTTT. Protein sequence: CASSYLGQGLSPLHF. The J gene is TRBJ1-6, the V gene TRBV6-5, with 9 bases aligning to TRBD1. The V gene end was trimmed by 2 bases and the J gene end by 10 bases; junction bases not matched to a gene: 6. This CDR3 has 15 amino acids. Germline-derived CDR1 and CDR2 are MNHEY and SVGAGI.